Presented here are 32 T cell receptor beta chains from one specimen sequenced in a study of T cell responses to AZD1222 COVID-19 vaccine. Generated by immunoSEQ multiplex PCR, the TCRdb table keeps only in-frame clones and is missing some. The sample holds 130,000 to 150,000 clones, around 88% seen once. Specimen: peripheral blood, collected on day 0 of AZD1222 vaccination. All receptors come from an adult in good health.

The chain combines TRBV5-4 with TRBJ2-1, with 9 nucleotides matching TRBD2. Trimming at V came to 4 bases and at J to 6 bases, leaving 11 bases not matched to a gene. This CDR3 spans 16 amino acids. Per the germline V gene, CDR1 is SGHNT and CDR2 is YYREEE (reference sequence). CDR3 bases: TGTGCCAGCAGCGGCGGGGGGGGCGTTTGGGGCAATGAGCAGTTCTTC. As protein: CASSGGGGVWGNEQFF.

The chain is built from TRBV6-2 or TRBV6-3 and TRBJ2-7; 9 bases map to TRBD2. The CDR3 covers 15 residues. J lost 2 bases, V lost 3 bases, and 5 bases had no gene match. Germline CDR1 is MNHEY and CDR2 is SVGEGT. The CDR3, as DNA: TGTGCCAGCAGTTATCAAGCGGGGGGTACCTACGAGCAGTACTTC. Its protein product is CASSYQAGGTYEQYF.

Comments on this clone: At one end the junction does not follow the germline gene, possibly because of a read error. The rearrangement links TRBV3-1 (or the pseudogene TRBV3-2) to TRBJ1-6; D is unresolved. CDR1 is LGHDT, CDR2 YNNKEL, per germline (reference sequence). CDR3 length equals 12 residues. The CDR3 here is CASTQGISPLHF. The CDR3 nucleotides read TGTGCCAGCACCCAAGGGATTTCACCCCTCCACTTT.

This chain uses TRBV21-1 with TRBJ1-2. TRBV21-1 is a pseudogene segment. This CDR3 region has 14 residues. This CDR3 reads CASSKVPYSYGYTF. The CDR3 coding sequence is TGTGCCAGCAGCAAAGTCCCGTATTCGTATGGCTACACCTTC.

The V gene is TRBV7-8, the J gene TRBJ2-3; TRBD1 is a possible D gene (6 bases). Germline values: CDR1 SGHVS, CDR2 FQNEAQ. The length of the CDR3 is 15 residues. V was pared by 6 bases and J by 4 bases, with 17 bases between. The CDR3 region has the DNA TGTGCCAGCAGTGGCTCGGACAGTAGGGCAGATACGCAGTATTTT. This encodes CASSGSDSRADTQYF.

V is TRBV6-5 and J is TRBJ1-2; no firm D call. The germline V gene has CDR1 MNHEY and CDR2 SVGAGI. V was trimmed by 4 bases and J by 4 bases, leaving 13 bases between them. The CDR3 is 14 amino acids. The CDR3: CASSSREGAYGYTF. The DNA for the CDR3 is TGTGCCAGCAGTTCCCGTGAGGGCGCCTATGGCTACACCTTC.

Here the CDR3 reads CAWQGQYNSPLHF. CDR3 coding DNA: TGTGCCTGGCAGGGGCAGTATAATTCACCCCTCCACTTT. The chain uses TRBV30 and TRBJ1-6, with D tentatively TRBD1 (6 bases). Germline CDR1 is GTSNPN and CDR2 is SVGIG (reference sequence). V was trimmed by 5 bases and J by 4 bases, leaving 9 bases between them. The CDR3 spans 13 residues.

The chain links TRBV11-3 to TRBJ2-7; 7 bases line up with TRBD1. The CDR3 is made up of 17 amino acids. Germline CDR1 is SGHNT and CDR2 is YENEEA. J gave up 0 bases and V 3 bases, and 11 bases lay outside the gene matches. This CDR3 is CASSLKARDSLSYEQYF. The CDR3 DNA sequence: TGTGCCAGCAGCTTGAAGGCCCGGGACAGTCTCTCCTACGAGCAGTACTTC.

This clone was counted a few times. The genes are TRBV19 and TRBJ1-1, with 7 bases lining up with TRBD1. Germline trimming cut 5 bases from V and 0 bases from J; bases unmatched to any gene: 6. CDR3 length: 15 residues. The germline CDR1 and CDR2 sequences are LNHDA and SQIVND (reference sequence). This CDR3 reads CASSSGDRVNTEAFF. CDR3 sequence (DNA): TGTGCCAGTAGTTCTGGCGACAGGGTGAACACTGAAGCTTTCTTT.

The V and J genes are TRBV7-2 and TRBJ2-5; 10 nucleotides align to TRBD2. The CDR3 contains 16 residues. Germline CDR1 and CDR2: SGHTA and FQGNSA. The junction had 7 bases not matched to a gene; V was cut back by 0 bases and J by 6 bases. CDR3 nucleotides: TGTGCCAGCAGCTTAGCGACAACTAGCGGGGTAAAGACCCAGTACTTC. Protein sequence: CASSLATTSGVKTQYF. Combining the CDR3 with reference TRBV7-2 and TRBJ2-5 gives the whole variable domain GAGVSQSPSNKVTEKGKDVELRCDPISGHTALYWYRQSLGQGLEFLIYFQGNSAPDKSGLPSDRFSAERTGGSVSTLTIQRTQQEDSAVYLCASSLATTSGVKTQYFGPGTRLLVL.

The V gene is TRBV10-3, the J gene TRBJ2-5; 8 nucleotides line up with TRBD1. V gave up 8 bases and J gave up 2 bases; unmatched junction bases: 1. The germline CDR1 and CDR2 sequences are ENHRY and SYGVKD. There are 12 residues in the CDR3. CDR3 in amino acids: CAIRDRQETQYF. The CDR3 nucleotides read TGTGCCATCCGGGACAGGCAAGAGACCCAGTACTTC.

The gene calls are TRBV6-5 and TRBJ1-2, with a possible D match to TRBD1 (5 bases). This CDR3 has 15 residues. Germline lookup yields CDR1 MNHEY and CDR2 SVGAGI. V lost 8 bases and J 2 bases, leaving 18 bases between the germline ends. In nucleotides, the CDR3 is TGTGCCAGCTCCGGAGGGGACCATAACAACTATGGCTACACCTTC. It codes for CASSGGDHNNYGYTF.

This chain uses TRBV6-5 with TRBJ1-5, with TRBD1 identical over 11 bases. Per the germline V gene, CDR1 is MNHEY and CDR2 is SVGAGI. V was clipped by 4 bases and J by 6 bases; unmatched bases: 2. The CDR3 is 14 amino acids. The CDR3 protein is CASSWGQGGQPQHF. In DNA, the CDR3 is TGTGCCAGCAGTTGGGGACAGGGGGGTCAGCCCCAGCATTTT.

J is TRBJ1-2 and V is TRBV3-1 (or the pseudogene TRBV3-2); 8 positions match TRBD1. The CDR3 has 13 residues. Germline V gene sequence: CDR1 LGHDT, CDR2 YNNKEL (reference sequence). After removal of 4 bases from V and 8 bases from J, the junction contained 6 bases not matched to a gene. CDR3 protein: CASSLDRARGYTF. The DNA of the CDR3 is TGTGCCAGCAGCCTGGACAGGGCCCGGGGCTACACCTTC.

V gene TRBV19 combines with J gene TRBJ1-5; tentative D call: TRBD1 (5 bases). The CDR3 totals 15 residues. Trimming took off 6 bases at V and 7 bases at J, with 19 bases between the two ends. The germline V gene has CDR1 LNHDA and CDR2 SQIVND (reference sequence). The CDR3 region has the DNA TGTGCCAGTAGCAGAGAGGGAGGCAGGGACCAGCCCCAGCATTTT. Protein: CASSREGGRDQPQHF.

The V gene is TRBV5-1, the J gene TRBJ1-2; 8 nucleotides align to TRBD1. V shed 4 bases, J shed 5 bases, and the junction held 10 bases outside the gene matches. Germline CDR1 reads SGHRS; CDR2 reads YFSETQ. The CDR3 loop spans 15 amino acids. The CDR3 region has the DNA TGCGCCAGCAGCCCTGCCGGACAGGGTGTATATGGCTACACCTTC. This sequence encodes CASSPAGQGVYGYTF.

The chain is built from TRBV7-9 and TRBJ1-2; 7 nucleotides agree with TRBD1. The CDR3 loop spans 16 amino acids. Germline CDR1 and CDR2: SEHNR and FQNEAQ (reference sequence). Trimming took 5 bases from V and 7 from J; bases not matched to a gene: 16. Here the CDR3 DNA reads TGTGCCAGCAGCGCCCCCCACAGGGGACGGGGTAGTGGCTACACCTTC. Its protein is CASSAPHRGRGSGYTF.

The chain is built from TRBV20-1 and TRBJ2-7, with D tentatively TRBD1 (5 bases). CDR3 length: 13 amino acids. The germline CDR1 and CDR2 sequences are DFQATT and SNEGSKA (reference sequence). Between the trimmed V and J ends, which lost 3 bases and 0 bases, there was a span of 9 bases. The CDR3 DNA is TGCAGTGCTAGTCCAGGGTACTCCTACGAGCAGTACTTC. Its protein is CSASPGYSYEQYF.

The chain is built from TRBV2 and TRBJ2-3; 13 nucleotides align to TRBD2. The J segment lost 4 bases and the V segment lost 5 bases, leaving 6 bases of the junction unmatched. The germline V gene encodes CDR1 SNHLY and CDR2 FYNNEI. The CDR3 has 16 residues. The DNA of the CDR3 is TGTGCCAGCAGTTCTCCCGGGACTAGCGGGGCAGATACGCAGTATTTT. Translated, it gives CASSSPGTSGADTQYF.

The chain links TRBV9 to TRBJ2-5; a weak D match, TRBD1 (6 bases). The germline V gene encodes CDR1 SGDLS and CDR2 YYNGEE. The V gene lost 4 bases and the J gene lost 4 bases, with 17 bases spanning the gap. This CDR3 contains 15 residues. DNA for the CDR3: TGTGCCAGCAGCCGTTTTGGGGGCGACGGAGAGACCCAGTACTTC. Its protein product is CASSRFGGDGETQYF.

This sequence joins TRBV6-5 and TRBJ2-3, with TRBD2 matching over 10 bases. The ends lost 0 bases at V and 6 bases at J; junction bases unmatched: 3. Germline values: CDR1 MNHEY, CDR2 SVGAGI. This CDR3 region has 15 residues. This chain's CDR3 is CASSYSGLASDTQYF. CDR3 in DNA: TGTGCCAGCAGTTACTCGGGACTAGCGTCCGATACGCAGTATTTT.

The rearrangement joins TRBV7-2 to TRBJ2-7; unclear D gene. Between the trimmed V and J ends, which lost 3 bases and 2 bases, there was a span of 8 bases. Germline V CDR1 and CDR2: SGHTA, FQGNSA. The CDR3 runs to 13 residues. The CDR3 spells CASSLGEAYEQYF. As DNA, the CDR3 is TGTGCCAGCAGCTTGGGCGAAGCCTACGAGCAGTACTTC.

The rearrangement uses TRBV28 and TRBJ1-5, with 11 nucleotides matching TRBD1. This CDR3 contains 14 residues. J lost 9 bases, V lost 6 bases, and 7 bases had no gene match. The germline V gene encodes CDR1 MDHEN and CDR2 SYDVKM. The CDR3 nucleotides are TGTGCCAGCAGGGCGGGACAGGGGGGACGGCCCCAGCATTTT. It yields the protein CASRAGQGGRPQHF.

The V and J genes are TRBV19 and TRBJ1-4; D is uncertain. CDR3 length equals 12 residues. The germline gives CDR1 LNHDA, CDR2 SQIVND (reference sequence). V was pared by 8 bases and J by 7 bases, with 11 bases between. The CDR3 sequence: CASGTLGEKLFF. The CDR3 DNA follows: TGTGCCAGTGGTACTCTCGGTGAAAAACTGTTTTTT.

V usage is TRBV24-1 and J usage is TRBJ2-7; 7 bases map to TRBD1. Germline V CDR1 and CDR2: KGHDR, SFDVKD. The CDR3 consists of 13 residues. J lost 3 bases, V lost 7 bases, and 5 bases had no gene match. CDR3 DNA: TGTGCCACCAGCCTGACAGGGCGCTACGAGCAGTACTTC. It encodes CATSLTGRYEQYF.

The chain couples TRBV10-3 to TRBJ1-1, with D unresolved. V lost 10 bases, J lost 1 base, and 10 bases lay in between. Germline assignment: CDR1 ENHRY and CDR2 SYGVKD. CDR3 size: 12 residues. The CDR3 bases are TGTGCCACCCAAGAAGGGAACACTGAAGCTTTCTTT. It is translated as CATQEGNTEAFF.

The V call is TRBV28, the J call TRBJ1-1; the D is unclear. The CDR3 length is 15 residues. Germline values: CDR1 MDHEN, CDR2 SYDVKM. V was shortened by 6 bases and J by 4 bases, with 18 bases between the two germline ends. CDR3 coding DNA: TGTGCCAGCAGGCCCCGAAGTCCCTTGCTCACTGAAGCTTTCTTT. Protein product: CASRPRSPLLTEAFF. Complete variable domain (other parts from reference TRBV28 and TRBJ1-1): DVKVTQSSRYLVKRTGEKVFLECVQDMDHENMFWYRQDPGLGLRLIYFSYDVKMKEKGDIPEGYSVSREKKERFSLILESASTNQTSMYLCASRPRSPLLTEAFFGQGTRLTVV.

The chain carries TRBV30 and TRBJ1-2, with D unresolved. CDR1 and CDR2 (germline): GTSNPN, SVGIG (reference sequence). Trimming shortened V by 2 bases and J by 7 bases, and 20 bases separated the two germline ends. The length of the CDR3 is 15 residues. In DNA, the CDR3 is TGTGCCTGGAGTTGGACGGGCGGCGGGAACAGTGGCTACACCTTC. It encodes CAWSWTGGGNSGYTF.

This clone was found once. The rearrangement joins TRBV7-3 to TRBJ2-1, with 12 positions matching TRBD2. The CDR3 totals 17 residues. The germline gives CDR1 SGHTA, CDR2 FQGTGA. V trimming: 1 base; J trimming: 8 bases; junction bases outside the gene matches: 9. Here the CDR3 reads CASSLRPLAGGRDEQFF. The CDR3 DNA reads as TGTGCCAGCAGCTTAAGGCCCCTAGCGGGGGGGCGGGATGAGCAGTTCTTC.

The chain links TRBV11-2 to TRBJ1-4; D might be TRBD1 (5 bases). V lost 5 bases to trimming and J lost 8 bases, with 12 bases between them. Germline V gene lookup returns CDR1 SGHAT and CDR2 FQNNGV. The CDR3 has 13 residues. Here the CDR3 reads CASSARDAEKLFF. The CDR3 DNA reads TGTGCCAGCAGCGCCCGGGACGCCGAAAAACTGTTTTTT.

The chain recombines TRBV15 with TRBJ1-4, with a possible D match to TRBD1 (6 bases). The V gene's germline CDR1 is LNHNV and CDR2 YYDKDF (reference sequence). V was pared by 3 bases and J by 7 bases, with 12 bases between. The CDR3 length is 14 residues. The CDR3 sequence: CATSRSGDGEKLFF. CDR3 bases: TGTGCCACCAGCAGGTCAGGGGACGGTGAAAAACTGTTTTTT.

The chain's CDR3 is CASSQPGQGGDEQYF. For the CDR3, the DNA is TGTGCCAGCAGCCAGCCGGGACAGGGGGGGGACGAGCAGTACTTC. The rearrangement links TRBV4-2 to TRBJ2-7, with TRBD1 identical over 11 bases. V shed 3 bases and J 5 bases; nucleotides not matched to a gene: 6. The CDR3 contains 15 residues. Germline V gene sequence: CDR1 LGHNA, CDR2 YNFKEQ.